Presented here are 9 T cell receptor beta chains from one specimen sequenced in a study of blood T cell repertoires in COVID-19 (dated by TCRdb to 2020 to 2021). Library preparation was by the immunoSEQ multiplex PCR assay. In its TCRdb copy, this immuneACCESS table keeps in-frame sequences only and misses some clones. Where compared with another copy, unresolved V genes explain less than half of these, and the others have no known cause. Here the sample has roughly 180,000 clones; 75% to 90% occur a single time. Around 6.7% of the sample is taken by the ten largest. Sequenced: peripheral blood. The receptors were gathered from a woman in her 40s with COVID-19, enrolled during active disease.

The chain carries TRBV6-5 and TRBJ2-3; 8 nucleotides agree with TRBD2. Germline V gives CDR1 MNHEY, CDR2 SVGAGI. This CDR3 region has 15 residues. V was clipped by 7 bases and J by 3 bases; unmatched bases: 9. The CDR3 region has the DNA TGTGCCAGCAACCCCACTGGCGGGAGGACAGATACGCAGTATTTT. It specifies CASNPTGGRTDTQYF.

The rearrangement links TRBV6-2 or TRBV6-3 to TRBJ1-5; the D gene is possibly TRBD1 (5 bases). Trimming pared 0 bases from V and 5 bases from J, leaving 8 bases between. The CDR3 is 14 amino acids. Germline V gene data show CDR1 as MNHEY and CDR2 as SVGEGT. This CDR3 reads CASSYSTDYQPQHF. CDR3 DNA: TGTGCCAGCAGTTACTCGACAGATTATCAGCCCCAGCATTTT.

The rearrangement uses TRBV11-2 and TRBJ2-1; TRBD1 might be the D (5 bases). This CDR3 region has 15 residues. Between the trimmed V and J ends, which lost 7 bases and 4 bases, there was a span of 17 bases. From germline, CDR1 is SGHAT and CDR2 FQNNGV. Here the CDR3 DNA reads TGTGCCAGCACCCCAAGGGGTCCCACATACAATGAGCAGTTCTTC. It codes for CASTPRGPTYNEQFF.

The chain employs TRBV6-4 and TRBJ2-2; D is undetermined. The ends were cut back, 5 bases at V and 0 bases at J, with 4 bases in the middle. Germline loops: CDR1 MRHNA, CDR2 SNTAGT. This CDR3 has 13 amino acids. CDR3 loop: CASSPSNTGELFF. The CDR3 DNA is TGTGCCAGCAGTCCATCGAACACCGGGGAGCTGTTTTTT.

The rearrangement links TRBV12-3 or TRBV12-4 to TRBJ1-2; D call uncertain. The CDR3 has 12 amino acids. Trimming removed 7 bases from V and 8 bases from J, with 14 bases in between. The CDR3 bases are TGTGCCAGCACCCCTCCGGGGAGAGGCTACACCTTC. Translation: CASTPPGRGYTF.

As concerns this clone: Germline and junction disagree at one end, which may indicate a read error. V usage is TRBV11-2 and J usage is TRBJ1-4, with 9 positions matching TRBD1. This CDR3 contains 12 residues. Germline-derived CDR1 and CDR2 are SGHAT and FQNNGV. The CDR3 DNA sequence: TGTGCCAGCAGCTTAGCGCGGGACAGGGAGATTTTT. Its translation is CASSLARDREIF.

The chain combines TRBV2 with TRBJ1-4, with D maybe TRBD1 (6 bases). The V and J ends lost 5 bases and 0 bases respectively, with 13 bases between them. Germline loops: CDR1 SNHLY, CDR2 FYNNEI. The CDR3 is 16 amino acids. The CDR3 nucleotides are TGTGCCAGCAGTTTACAGGGAGGGGCAACTAATGAAAAACTGTTTTTT. It specifies CASSLQGGATNEKLFF.

This chain links TRBV11-2 with TRBJ1-1; D ambiguous. V was clipped by 1 base and J by 0 bases, with 6 bases between them. The CDR3 extends over 14 amino acids. Germline V gene sequence: CDR1 SGHAT, CDR2 FQNNGV. Here the CDR3 reads CASSLAGMNTEAFF. For the CDR3, the DNA is TGTGCCAGCAGCTTAGCGGGAATGAACACTGAAGCTTTCTTT.

The rearrangement links TRBV5-8 to TRBJ2-3; 8 bases line up with TRBD1. The CDR3 is 16 residues long. The junction had 8 bases not matched to a gene; V was cut back by 1 base and J by 4 bases. Germline lookup yields CDR1 SGHTS and CDR2 YDEGEE. The CDR3 loop reads CASSLWAGGAPDTQYF. The CDR3 DNA reads as TGTGCCAGCAGCTTGTGGGCAGGGGGCGCCCCAGATACGCAGTATTTT.